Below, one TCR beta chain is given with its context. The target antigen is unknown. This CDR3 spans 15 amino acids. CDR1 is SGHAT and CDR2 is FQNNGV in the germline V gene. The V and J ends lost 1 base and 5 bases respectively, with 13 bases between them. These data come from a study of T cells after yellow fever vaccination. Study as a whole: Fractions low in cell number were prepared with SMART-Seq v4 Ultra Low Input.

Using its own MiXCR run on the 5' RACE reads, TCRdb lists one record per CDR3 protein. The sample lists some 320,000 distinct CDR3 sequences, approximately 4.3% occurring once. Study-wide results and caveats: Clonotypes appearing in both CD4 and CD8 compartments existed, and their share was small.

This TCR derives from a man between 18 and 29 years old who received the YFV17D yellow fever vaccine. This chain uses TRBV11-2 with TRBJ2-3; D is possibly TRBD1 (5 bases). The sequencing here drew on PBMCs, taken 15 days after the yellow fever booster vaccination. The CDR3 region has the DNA TGTGCCAGCAGCTTAGGGGCAGGGTGGAAAGATACGCAGTATTTT. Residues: CASSLGAGWKDTQYF.